This is a list of T cell receptor beta chains from one sample in a study of T cell responses to AZD1222 COVID-19 vaccine. This table comes from immunoSEQ multiplex PCR, and its TCRdb copy is limited to in-frame clones, with some not included. The table shows 240,000 or so clones, with over 85% occurring only once. This material consisted of peripheral blood, taken on day 0 of AZD1222 vaccination. The source of these receptors is an adult in good health. Each CDR3 is given with its conserved first and last residue. D genes are given only for firm matches. Not all rows give a size; the values are once, few, many and, for expanded clones, a class.

j_gene: TRBJ1-2; abundance: once; v_gene: TRBV27; d_gene: TRBD1; CDR3nt: TGTGCCAGCAGTTTCGGACAGGGCAACTATGGCTACACCTTC; CDR3aa: CASSFGQGNYGYTF
j_gene: TRBJ2-7; abundance: .; v_gene: TRBV6-1; d_gene: TRBD2; CDR3nt: TGTGCCAGCAGTGGGCGGGCCCTAGCGGGAGGCTACGAGCAGTACTTC; CDR3aa: CASSGRALAGGYEQYF
j_gene: TRBJ2-1; abundance: .; v_gene: TRBV9; d_gene: .; CDR3nt: TGTGCCAGCAGCGTAGATGGCGGAACCGTCTACAATGAGCAGTTCTTC; CDR3aa: CASSVDGGTVYNEQFF
j_gene: TRBJ1-5; abundance: .; v_gene: TRBV19; d_gene: .; CDR3nt: TGTGCCAGTAGTATGGTTTCGGTGGGCCCTCGCAATCAGCCCCAGCATTTT; CDR3aa: CASSMVSVGPRNQPQHF
j_gene: TRBJ1-2; abundance: .; v_gene: TRBV4-3; d_gene: .; CDR3nt: TGCGCCAGCAGCCAAGAGGGGCAGGGGTTTGGCTATGGCTACACCTTC; CDR3aa: CASSQEGQGFGYGYTF
j_gene: TRBJ2-7; abundance: .; v_gene: TRBV5-1; d_gene: TRBD1; CDR3nt: TGCGCCAGCAGCGCGACAGGGACCTACGAGCAGTACTTC; CDR3aa: CASSATGTYEQYF
j_gene: TRBJ2-1; abundance: .; v_gene: TRBV29-1; d_gene: .; CDR3nt: TGCAGCGTTGCCAGAACGAATGAGCAGTTCTTC; CDR3aa: CSVARTNEQFF
j_gene: TRBJ2-7; abundance: .; v_gene: TRBV11-2; d_gene: .; CDR3nt: TGTGCCAGCAGCTCTGGGCCTGGTCGGGGAAGCTCCTACGAGCAGTACTTC; CDR3aa: CASSSGPGRGSSYEQYF
j_gene: TRBJ2-1; abundance: .; v_gene: TRBV27; d_gene: TRBD2; CDR3nt: TGTGCCAGCAGTTTAATAGCGGGGGGCTCCAATGAGCAGTTCTTC; CDR3aa: CASSLIAGGSNEQFF
j_gene: TRBJ1-3; abundance: .; v_gene: TRBV9; d_gene: .; CDR3nt: TGTGCCAGCAGTGGAATGATTTCTGGAAACACCATATATTTT; CDR3aa: CASSGMISGNTIYF
j_gene: TRBJ2-3; abundance: .; v_gene: TRBV7-2; d_gene: .; CDR3nt: TGTGCCAGCAGTTTTCGGCAGGGCACAGATACGCAGTATTTT; CDR3aa: CASSFRQGTDTQYF
j_gene: TRBJ1-1; abundance: .; v_gene: TRBV5-4; d_gene: .; CDR3nt: TGTGCCAGCACCCTGGACACAAGGGCGGGCACTGAAGCTTTCTTT; CDR3aa: CASTLDTRAGTEAFF
j_gene: TRBJ2-3; abundance: .; v_gene: TRBV5-1; d_gene: .; CDR3nt: TGCGCCAGCAGCTTGGGGATCGTGGATACGCAGTATTTT; CDR3aa: CASSLGIVDTQYF
j_gene: TRBJ1-1; abundance: .; v_gene: TRBV6-5; d_gene: .; CDR3nt: TGTGCCAGCAGGCCTGGGTCGAACACTGAAGCTTTCTTT; CDR3aa: CASRPGSNTEAFF
j_gene: TRBJ1-1; abundance: .; v_gene: TRBV7-9; d_gene: .; CDR3nt: TGTGCCATCCACACAGCCTCGGGGGGCACTGAAGCTTTCTTT; CDR3aa: CAIHTASGGTEAFF
j_gene: TRBJ1-5; abundance: .; v_gene: TRBV9; d_gene: .; CDR3nt: TGTGCCAGCAGCGTAGGGTCAGTAAATCAGCCCCAGCATTTT; CDR3aa: CASSVGSVNQPQHF
j_gene: TRBJ2-2; abundance: .; v_gene: TRBV5-1; d_gene: TRBD2; CDR3nt: TGCGCCAGCAGCTTGGGTACCGGGACTAGCGGGGCGTCCGGGGAGCTGTTTTTT; CDR3aa: CASSLGTGTSGASGELFF
j_gene: TRBJ2-7; abundance: .; v_gene: TRBV3-1/TRBV3-2; d_gene: TRBD1; CDR3nt: TGTGCCAGCAGCCCCGTCGCAGGGGGCTCCTACGAGCAGTACTTC; CDR3aa: CASSPVAGGSYEQYF
j_gene: TRBJ1-6; abundance: .; v_gene: TRBV2; d_gene: TRBD1; CDR3nt: TGTGCCAGCAGTCAATCCGGGACAGTAAATTCACCCCTCCACTTT; CDR3aa: CASSQSGTVNSPLHF
j_gene: TRBJ2-1; abundance: .; v_gene: TRBV18; d_gene: TRBD2; CDR3nt: TGTGCCAGCTCACCCGGCCTAGCGGGGGCACGGGAGCAGTTCTTC; CDR3aa: CASSPGLAGAREQFF
j_gene: TRBJ2-2; abundance: .; v_gene: TRBV5-1; d_gene: .; CDR3nt: TGCGCCAGCAGCCCCAACAGTTACACCGGGGAGCTGTTTTTT; CDR3aa: CASSPNSYTGELFF